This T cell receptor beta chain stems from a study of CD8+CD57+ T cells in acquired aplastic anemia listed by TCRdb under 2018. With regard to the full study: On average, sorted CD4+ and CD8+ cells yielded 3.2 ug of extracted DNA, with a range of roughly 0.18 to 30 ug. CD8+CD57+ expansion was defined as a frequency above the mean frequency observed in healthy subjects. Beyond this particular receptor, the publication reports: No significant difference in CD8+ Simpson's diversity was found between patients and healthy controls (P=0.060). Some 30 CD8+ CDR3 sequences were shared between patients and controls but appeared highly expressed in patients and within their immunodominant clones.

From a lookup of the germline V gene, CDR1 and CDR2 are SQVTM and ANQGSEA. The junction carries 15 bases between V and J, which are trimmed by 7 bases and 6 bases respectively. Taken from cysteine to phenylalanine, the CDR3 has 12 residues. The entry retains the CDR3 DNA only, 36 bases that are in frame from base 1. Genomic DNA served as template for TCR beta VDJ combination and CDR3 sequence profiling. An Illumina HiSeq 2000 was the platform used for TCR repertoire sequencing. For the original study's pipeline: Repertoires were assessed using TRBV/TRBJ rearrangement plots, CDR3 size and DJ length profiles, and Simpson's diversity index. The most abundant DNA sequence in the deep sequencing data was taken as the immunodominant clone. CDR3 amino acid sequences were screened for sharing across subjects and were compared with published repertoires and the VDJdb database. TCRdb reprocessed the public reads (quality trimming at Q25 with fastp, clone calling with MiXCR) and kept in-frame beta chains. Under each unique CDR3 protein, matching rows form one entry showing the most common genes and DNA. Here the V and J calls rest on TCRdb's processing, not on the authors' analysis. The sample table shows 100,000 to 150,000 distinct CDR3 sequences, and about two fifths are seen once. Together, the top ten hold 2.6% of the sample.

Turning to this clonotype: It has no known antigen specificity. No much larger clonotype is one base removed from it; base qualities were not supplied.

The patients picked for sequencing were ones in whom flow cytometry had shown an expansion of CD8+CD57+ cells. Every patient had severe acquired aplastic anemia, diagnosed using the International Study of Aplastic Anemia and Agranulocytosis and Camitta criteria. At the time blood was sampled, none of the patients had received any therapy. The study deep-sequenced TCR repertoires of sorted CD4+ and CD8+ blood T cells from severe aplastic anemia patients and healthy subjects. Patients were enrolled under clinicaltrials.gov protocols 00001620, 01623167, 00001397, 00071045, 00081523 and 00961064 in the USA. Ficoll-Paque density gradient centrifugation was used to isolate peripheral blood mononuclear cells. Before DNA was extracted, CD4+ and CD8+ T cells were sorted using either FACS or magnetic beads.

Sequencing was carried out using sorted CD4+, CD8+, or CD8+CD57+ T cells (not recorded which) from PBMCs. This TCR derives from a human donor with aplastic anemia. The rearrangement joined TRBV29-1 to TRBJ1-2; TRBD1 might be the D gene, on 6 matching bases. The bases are TGCAGCGCCGCCCACGGGACACATGGCTACACCTTC. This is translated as CSAAHGTHGYTF.